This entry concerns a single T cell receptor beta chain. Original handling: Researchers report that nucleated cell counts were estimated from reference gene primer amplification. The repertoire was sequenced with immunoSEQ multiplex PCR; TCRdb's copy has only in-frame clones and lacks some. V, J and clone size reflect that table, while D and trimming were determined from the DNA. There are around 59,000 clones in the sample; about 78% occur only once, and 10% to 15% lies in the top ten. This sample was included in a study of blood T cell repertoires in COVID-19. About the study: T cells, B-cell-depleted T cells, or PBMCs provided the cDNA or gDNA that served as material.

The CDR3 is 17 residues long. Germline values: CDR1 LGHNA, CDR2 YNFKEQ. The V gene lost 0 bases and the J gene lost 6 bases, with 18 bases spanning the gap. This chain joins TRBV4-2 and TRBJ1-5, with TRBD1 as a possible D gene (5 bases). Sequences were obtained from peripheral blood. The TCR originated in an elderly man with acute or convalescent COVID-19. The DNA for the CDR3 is TGTGCCAGCAGCCAAGAAGGTGGGGGGACGGGGTCTCAGCCCCAGCATTTT. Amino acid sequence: CASSQEGGGTGSQPQHF.